These 21 T cell receptor beta chains were sequenced from one sample in a study of blood T cell repertoires in COVID-19. Some clones are missing from TCRdb's copy, which holds only in-frame ones; the method was immunoSEQ multiplex PCR. The table has roughly 150,000 clones, about four fifths seen once. Specimen: peripheral blood. These receptors were taken from an elderly woman with acute or convalescent COVID-19.

V is TRBV3-1 (or the pseudogene TRBV3-2) and J is TRBJ2-3; TRBD1 matches at 7 bases. V was pared by 0 bases and J by 5 bases, with 5 bases of the junction left unmatched. The CDR3 contains 15 residues. Germline V gene data show CDR1 as LGHDT and CDR2 as YNNKEL (reference sequence). CDR3 bases: TGTGCCAGCAGCCAAGAGAGCAGGGGGATAGATACGCAGTATTTT. Amino acid sequence: CASSQESRGIDTQYF.

The gene calls are TRBV7-9 and TRBJ1-1; 8 bases line up with TRBD1. V lost 5 bases, J lost 1 base, and 18 bases stayed unmatched. CDR3 length: 19 amino acids. CDR1 is SEHNR, CDR2 FQNEAQ, per germline (reference sequence). CDR3 loop: CASSLGPGQGRYRNTEAFF. The CDR3 region has the DNA TGTGCCAGCAGCCTTGGCCCAGGACAGGGCAGGTATAGGAACACTGAAGCTTTCTTT.

The V gene is TRBV15, the J gene TRBJ1-5; D gene unclear. Germline V lookup: CDR1 LNHNV, CDR2 YYDKDF (reference sequence). The germline V and J ends were trimmed by 10 bases and 1 base, with 14 bases remaining between them. This CDR3 spans 14 amino acids. As DNA, the CDR3 is TGTGCCAGCGGAGACCGGTTGAGCAATCAGCCCCAGCATTTT. This encodes CASGDRLSNQPQHF.

Note on this clone: Other DNA sequences in the same sample also yield this CDR3. The genes are TRBV24-1 and TRBJ2-3, with D perhaps matching TRBD2 (5 bases). The CDR3 is made up of 15 amino acids. The V end was cut by 3 bases, the J end by 1 base, with 10 bases between. CDR1 and CDR2 (germline): KGHDR, SFDVKD. The CDR3 loop reads CATSDPGRGTDTQYF. CDR3 nucleotides: TGTGCCACCAGTGATCCGGGAAGGGGCACAGATACGCAGTATTTT.

Note on this clone: A junction end diverges from the germline sequence, so it may reflect a read error. The chain carries TRBV7-2 and TRBJ2-7; 8 positions agree with TRBD2. Germline CDR1 and CDR2: SGHTA and FQGNSA. The CDR3 runs to 16 residues. In DNA, the CDR3 is TGTGCCAGCAGGTTAGGAGCGGGAGTAGCCCCCTACGAGCAGTACTTC. Its translation: CASRLGAGVAPYEQYF. The full variable domain, its missing parts supplied by reference TRBV7-2 and TRBJ2-7, is GAGVSQSPSNKVTEKGKDVELRCDPISGHTALYWYRQSLGQGLEFLIYFQGNSAPDKSGLPSDRFSAERTGGSVSTLTIQRTQQEDSAVYLCASRLGAGVAPYEQYFGPGTRLTVT.

This clone was detected only a few times. The gene calls are TRBV19 and TRBJ1-5, with 9 positions matching TRBD1. Germline CDR1 LNHDA, CDR2 SQIVND (reference sequence). The CDR3 is 17 amino acids. V gave up 4 bases and J gave up 7 bases; unmatched junction bases: 14. For the CDR3, the DNA is TGTGCCAGTAGTAGCCCACCAGGGACAGGGAGGAACCAGCCCCAGCATTTT. It codes for CASSSPPGTGRNQPQHF.

The rearrangement links TRBV4-2 to TRBJ1-5; D is perhaps TRBD1 (5 bases). Trimming left V 3 bases short and J 3 bases short, with 15 bases between. Germline loops: CDR1 LGHNA, CDR2 YNFKEQ. CDR3 length: 16 amino acids. The CDR3 loop reads CASSQMPGFLNQPQHF. CDR3 DNA sequence: TGTGCCAGCAGCCAGATGCCAGGGTTCCTCAATCAGCCCCAGCATTTT.

The chain links TRBV2 to TRBJ2-7, with D tentatively TRBD1 (5 bases). CDR3 size: 17 residues. Germline V gene sequence: CDR1 SNHLY, CDR2 FYNNEI. Trimming removed 1 base from V and 2 bases from J, with 18 bases in between. CDR3 residues: CASSEDRLRTDTYEQYF. The CDR3 region has the DNA TGTGCCAGCAGTGAAGACAGGTTGAGAACAGATACCTACGAGCAGTACTTC. Full variable domain (missing parts from reference TRBV2 and TRBJ2-7): EPEVTQTPSHQVTQMGQEVILRCVPISNHLYFYWYRQILGQKVEFLVSFYNNEISEKSEIFDDQFSVERPDGSNFTLKIRSTKLEDSAMYFCASSEDRLRTDTYEQYFGPGTRLTVT.

The V call is TRBV19, the J call TRBJ1-4, with 11 bases that match TRBD1. The germline gives CDR1 LNHDA, CDR2 SQIVND (reference sequence). Trimming removed 5 bases from V and 6 bases from J; junction bases left unmatched: 8. The CDR3 runs to 16 residues. The CDR3 coding sequence is TGTGCCAGTAGTCAGCAATCGGGACAGGGGGATGAAAAACTGTTTTTT. Residues: CASSQQSGQGDEKLFF.

This chain links TRBV21-1 with TRBJ2-5; TRBD2 is taken as the D call from the table, unchecked against the DNA. TRBV21-1 is recorded as a pseudogene. The CDR3 is made up of 14 amino acids. The DNA for the CDR3 is TGTGCCAGCAACCGTAGGAGGGGACAAGAGACCCAGTACTTC. Encoded protein: CASNRRRGQETQYF.

DNA of the CDR3: TGTGCCAGCAGCCCCGGGGGGCTTCCGTGGGGCACAGATACGCAGTATTTT. Its translation is CASSPGGLPWGTDTQYF. V is TRBV5-6 and J is TRBJ2-3; D is possibly TRBD2 (7 bases). The CDR3 covers 17 residues. Per germline, CDR1 SGHDT and CDR2 YYEEEE. The germline V and J ends were trimmed by 4 bases and 1 base, with 19 bases remaining between them.

The chain is built from TRBV7-9 and TRBJ2-2; D remains unclear. Germline V lookup: CDR1 SEHNR, CDR2 FQNEAQ (reference sequence). The CDR3 spans 12 residues. The V end lost 6 bases, the J end lost 5 bases, and 7 bases lay between the germline ends. The CDR3 DNA follows: TGTGCCAGCAGAGTAGATACCGGGGAGCTGTTTTTT. It specifies CASRVDTGELFF. Full variable domain (rest looked up from reference TRBV7-9 and TRBJ2-2): DTGVSQNPRHKITKRGQNVTFRCDPISEHNRLYWYRQTLGQGPEFLTYFQNEAQLEKSRLLSDRFSAERPKGSFSTLEIQRTEQGDSAMYLCASRVDTGELFFGEGSRLTVL.

This clone was seen just once. CDR3 amino acids: CASAGQPSYEQYF. The CDR3, as DNA: TGTGCCAGCGCAGGACAGCCGAGCTACGAGCAGTACTTC. The J gene is TRBJ2-7, the V gene TRBV6-5, with D perhaps TRBD1 (6 bases). Germline loops: CDR1 MNHEY, CDR2 SVGAGI. V lost 8 bases, J lost 3 bases, and 14 bases lay in between. The CDR3 extends over 13 amino acids.

The gene calls are TRBV5-6 and TRBJ1-4; the D is unclear. This CDR3 contains 17 residues. Trimming cost V 4 bases and J 6 bases, with 22 bases left between them. Germline-derived CDR1 and CDR2 are SGHDT and YYEEEE. In DNA form, the CDR3 reads TGTGCCAGCAGCGTTGGTTACGACCCCCAAGGAGATGAAAAACTGTTTTTT. This sequence encodes CASSVGYDPQGDEKLFF. The variable domain in full, with the rest retrieved from reference TRBV5-6 and TRBJ1-4, is DAGVTQSPTHLIKTRGQQVTLRCSPKSGHDTVSWYQQALGQGPQFIFQYYEEEERQRGNFPDRFSGHQFPNYSSELNVNALLLGDSALYLCASSVGYDPQGDEKLFFGSGTQLSVL.

The chain couples TRBV5-1 to TRBJ1-1; D is possibly TRBD1 (5 bases). V was shortened by 1 base and J by 6 bases, with 7 bases between the two germline ends. The CDR3 contains 12 residues. Germline V lookup: CDR1 SGHRS, CDR2 YFSETQ. The CDR3 is CASSLTGSEAFF. The CDR3 DNA reads TGCGCCAGCAGCTTGACAGGCTCTGAAGCTTTCTTT.

This chain connects TRBV18 to TRBJ2-1, with 9 bases aligning to TRBD2. The germline V gene encodes CDR1 KGHSH and CDR2 LQKENI. The CDR3 is 16 residues long. After removal of 3 bases from V and 5 bases from J, the junction contained 8 bases not matched to a gene. CDR3: CASSPVLASGNNEQFF. The CDR3 bases are TGTGCCAGCTCACCGGTTCTCGCTAGCGGGAACAATGAGCAGTTCTTC.

The chain carries TRBV15 and TRBJ2-1, with 9 bases that match TRBD1. Germline-derived CDR1 and CDR2 are LNHNV and YYDKDF (reference sequence). The CDR3 has 13 residues. V lost 9 bases to trimming and J lost 8 bases; unmatched junction nucleotides: 8. This chain's CDR3 is CATDRTGVDEQFF. The CDR3 DNA is TGTGCCACAGATAGGACAGGGGTGGATGAGCAGTTCTTC.

This clone was found once. The V call is TRBV18, the J call TRBJ1-2; D might be TRBD1 (5 bases). Germline V gives CDR1 KGHSH, CDR2 LQKENI. Deletions cut 3 bases from V and 8 bases from J, with 13 bases between. The CDR3 runs 13 residues. The CDR3 loop is CASSPLIQEGYTF. The CDR3 DNA sequence: TGTGCCAGCTCACCCCTGATACAGGAGGGCTACACCTTC.

The chain uses TRBV20-1 and TRBJ2-3, with D uncertain. CDR3 size: 11 residues. V gave up 3 bases and J gave up 5 bases, with 6 bases separating them. CDR1 and CDR2 from the germline V gene are DFQATT and SNEGSKA (reference sequence). The CDR3 DNA is TGCAGTGCTAGTTTTCTAGATACGCAGTATTTT. Protein: CSASFLDTQYF.

This sequence joins TRBV5-1 and TRBJ2-1; TRBD2 matches at 10 bases. Germline V lookup: CDR1 SGHRS, CDR2 YFSETQ. V was clipped by 4 bases and J by 2 bases; unmatched bases: 9. This CDR3 is built from 17 residues. The CDR3 coding sequence is TGCGCCAGCAGCCTATTAGGACTAGCGGATGCCTACAATGAGCAGTTCTTC. It yields the protein CASSLLGLADAYNEQFF.

The J gene is TRBJ2-3, the V gene TRBV6-5; 11 positions agree with TRBD2. Germline V gives CDR1 MNHEY, CDR2 SVGAGI. The CDR3 loop spans 16 amino acids. Unmatched junction bases numbered 7, after V lost 4 bases and J lost 4 bases. As DNA, the CDR3 is TGTGCCAGCAGTTCTCCTAGCGGGAGGAGCTCAGATACGCAGTATTTT. Protein product: CASSSPSGRSSDTQYF.